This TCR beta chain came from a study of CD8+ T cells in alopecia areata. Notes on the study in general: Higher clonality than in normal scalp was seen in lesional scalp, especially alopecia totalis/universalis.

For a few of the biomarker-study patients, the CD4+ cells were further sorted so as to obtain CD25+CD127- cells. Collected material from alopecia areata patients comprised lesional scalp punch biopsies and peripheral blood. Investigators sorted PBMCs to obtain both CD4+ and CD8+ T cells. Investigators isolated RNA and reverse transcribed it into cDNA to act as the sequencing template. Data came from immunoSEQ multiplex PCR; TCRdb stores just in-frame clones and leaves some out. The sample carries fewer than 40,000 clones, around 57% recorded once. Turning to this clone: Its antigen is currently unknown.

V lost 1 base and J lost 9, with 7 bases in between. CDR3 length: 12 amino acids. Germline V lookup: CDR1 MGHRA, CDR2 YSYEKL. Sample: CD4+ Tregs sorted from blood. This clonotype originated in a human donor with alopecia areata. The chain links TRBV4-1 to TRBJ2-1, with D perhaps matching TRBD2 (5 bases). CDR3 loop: CASSQAGIEQFF. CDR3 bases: TGCGCCAGCAGCCAAGCGGGGATTGAGCAGTTCTTC.